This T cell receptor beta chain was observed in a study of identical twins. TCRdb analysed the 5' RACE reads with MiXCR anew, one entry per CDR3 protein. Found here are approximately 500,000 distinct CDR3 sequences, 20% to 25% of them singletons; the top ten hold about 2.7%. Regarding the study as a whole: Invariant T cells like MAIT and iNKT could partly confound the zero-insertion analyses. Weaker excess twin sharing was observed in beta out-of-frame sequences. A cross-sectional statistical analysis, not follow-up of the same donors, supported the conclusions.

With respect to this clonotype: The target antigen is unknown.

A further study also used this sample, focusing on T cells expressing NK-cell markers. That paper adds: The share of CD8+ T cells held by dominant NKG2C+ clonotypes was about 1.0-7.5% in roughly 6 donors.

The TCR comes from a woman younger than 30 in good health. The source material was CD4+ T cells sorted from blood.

CDR3 coding DNA: TGTGCCATCAGTAACGTACAGGGGAGTTCTAGCACAGATACGCAGTATTTT. It translates to CAISNVQGSSSTDTQYF. The chain joins TRBV10-3 to TRBJ2-3; 7 positions agree with TRBD1. V trimming: 5 bases; J trimming: 0 bases; junction bases outside the gene matches: 11. The CDR3 runs to 17 residues. The germline V gene has CDR1 ENHRY and CDR2 SYGVKD.